This T cell receptor (beta chain) was recorded in a study of blood T cell repertoires in COVID-19. Looking at the study overall: Researchers got acute and convalescent COVID-19 samples from the United States, Italy and Spain.

Per the original data handling: Quantification of nucleated cells was approximated via reference gene primer amplification. The table came from immunoSEQ multiplex PCR; TCRdb's copy has only in-frame clones and leaves some out. That table is the source of V, J and clone size, and D and trimming were worked out from the DNA. This sample has some 400,000 clones, with 75% to 90% found just once. The germline V gene has CDR1 SQVTM and CDR2 ANQGSEA. This CDR3 is built from 14 residues. J lost 1 base, V lost 2 bases, and 3 bases had no gene match. The rearrangement uses TRBV29-1 and TRBJ2-5, with 8 bases that match TRBD1. The source material was PBMCs or T cells enriched from blood (not recorded which). This TCR derives from a man aged 30-40 years who had recovered from COVID-19. The DNA of the CDR3 is TGCAGCGTTGAACCAGGGGGCTCCCAAGAGACCCAGTACTTC. Its translation is CSVEPGGSQETQYF.